This T cell receptor gamma chain came from a study of Vδ1+ human thymocytes. Study-wide findings and caveats: In the thymus, TRG and TRD repertoires looked highly polyclonal with Gaussian CDR3 lengths. Despite high sort purity, approximately 21% of thymic T cell receptor delta sequences were Vdelta2.

Between 98% and 99.6% of sorted thymocytes were Vdelta1+. The CDR3 contains 15 residues. Germline loops: CDR1 EGSNGY, CDR2 YDSYNSKV. The V segment lost 2 bases and the J segment 6 bases; nucleotides outside the gene matches: 9. RNA was extracted from the cells and then reverse transcribed. The CDR3 regions were amplified by multiplex PCR from V-gene primers to a constant-region primer. TCRdb re-called the multiplex PCR reads via CATT. The sample carries about 27,000 gamma-chain clones, 15% to 25% recorded once. As regards this clone: Its antigen is unknown.

V and J are TRGV2 and TRGJP2. The sequencing sample was made of Vdelta1+ gamma-delta thymocytes from the thymus. This sample's subset: FACS-sorted CD3+ TCRalphabeta- TCRVdelta1+ TCRVdelta2- thymocytes. This sequence was found in a boy younger than two who had congenital heart surgery. In DNA, the CDR3 is TGTGCCACCTGGGACGAACGCTGGGGTGATTGGATCAAGACGTTT. It encodes CATWDERWGDWIKTF.